This T cell receptor (beta chain) is from a study of PD-L1 blockade in urothelial cancer. The diagnosis in patients was locally advanced or metastatic urothelial carcinoma. Trimming removed 3 bases at V and 4 bases at J, with 10 bases between. Germline V gives CDR1 SGHDN, CDR2 FVKESK. The CDR3 has 15 residues. Sequencing was performed with immunoSEQ multiplex PCR; in TCRdb, only in-frame clones are kept and a portion is missing. Of 35,000 or so clones in the sample, about a third were seen once. V usage is TRBV14 and J usage is TRBJ1-6; D gene ambiguous. The sample here was tumor tissue, taken before atezolizumab (anti-PD-L1) treatment. This TCR was recovered from a man aged 60 to 69 with urothelial cancer. The CDR3 sequence is CASSQGRTYNSPLHF. Here the CDR3 DNA reads TGTGCCAGCAGCCAGGGCAGAACTTATAATTCACCCCTCCACTTT.